Listed here are 15 T cell receptor beta chains from one sample, sequenced in a study of shared clonotypes between healthy human individuals. Here immunoSEQ multiplex PCR was the method, and the copy in TCRdb shows in-frame clones only, minus some. This table holds about 2.4 million clones, 80% to 95% found once. The sample comprised naive CD4+ T cells from PBMCs. This sample's subset: CD45RA+ positively selected. These TCRs come from a man aged 18 to 29 in good health. Some clones in this sample may be carry-over from other donors' samples.

Here the CDR3 reads CASGKKWDSYSGNTIYF. The CDR3 region has the DNA TGTGCCAGCGGTAAGAAGTGGGACAGCTACTCTGGAAACACCATATATTTT. V usage is TRBV27 and J usage is TRBJ1-3; 7 nucleotides agree with TRBD1. CDR3 length: 17 amino acids. Germline V CDR1 and CDR2: MNHEY, SMNVEV (reference sequence). V gave up 8 bases and J gave up 0 bases; unmatched junction bases: 13.

The chain couples TRBV7-3 to TRBJ2-3; 8 bases are shared with TRBD2. The CDR3 has 16 residues. Trimming took 0 bases from V and 3 from J; bases not matched to a gene: 5. Germline V gene data show CDR1 as SGHTA and CDR2 as FQGTGA. Here the CDR3 DNA reads TGTGCCAGCAGCTTAACGGTGGCTAGCGGGACAGATACGCAGTATTTT. Protein: CASSLTVASGTDTQYF.

The CDR3 DNA follows: TGTGCCTGGAGCCACAGCTTAAACACCGGGGAGCTGTTTTTT. Protein sequence: CAWSHSLNTGELFF. The chain uses TRBV30 and TRBJ2-2, with D unresolved. Germline CDR1 is GTSNPN and CDR2 is SVGIG (reference sequence). The CDR3 is 14 amino acids. V lost 3 bases and J lost 2, with 10 bases in between.

The chain employs TRBV5-6 and TRBJ1-2, with 7 bases aligning to TRBD1. This CDR3 has 15 residues. The germline V gene has CDR1 SGHDT and CDR2 YYEEEE. The trim removed 3 bases at V and 3 bases at J, leaving 8 bases unmatched. The CDR3 coding sequence is TGTGCCAGCAGCTCTAACGGACAGGCGCACTATGGCTACACCTTC. Translating gives CASSSNGQAHYGYTF.

This chain joins TRBV28 and TRBJ2-7; 7 positions agree with TRBD2. CDR1 and CDR2 (germline): MDHEN, SYDVKM. The V and J ends lost 4 bases and 2 bases, in that order; junction bases with no gene match: 5. The CDR3 length is 14 residues. CDR3 residues: CASSWASGTYEQYF. As DNA, the CDR3 is TGTGCCAGCAGTTGGGCTAGCGGAACCTACGAGCAGTACTTC.

The sample holds one count of this clone. The rearrangement joins TRBV18 to TRBJ2-7, with TRBD1 matching 10 bases. CDR3 length: 16 amino acids. Per germline, CDR1 KGHSH and CDR2 LQKENI. V dropped 6 bases and J dropped 4; count of bases not matched to a gene: 12. In DNA form, the CDR3 reads TGTGCCAGCTCCGTACGTGCGGGGACAGGGGTTTACGAGCAGTACTTC. It is translated as CASSVRAGTGVYEQYF.

This chain uses TRBV10-3 with TRBJ1-2; 12 nucleotides align to TRBD1. The germline V gene has CDR1 ENHRY and CDR2 SYGVKD. The CDR3 has 16 amino acids. V lost 3 bases, J lost 5 bases, and 7 bases stayed unmatched. DNA of the CDR3: TGTGCCATCAGTGAATCTGGGACAGGGGGCGGGTATGGCTACACCTTC. This gives the protein CAISESGTGGGYGYTF.

Comment on this clone: Given a much more abundant clone one base away, this may be a read error. The same CDR3 is also encoded by other DNA sequences in this sample. J is TRBJ2-5 and V is TRBV5-4; D gene uncertain. This CDR3 region has 11 residues. The germline CDR1 and CDR2 sequences are SGHNT and YYREEE (reference sequence). V lost 2 bases, J lost 3 bases, and 2 bases lay in between. The CDR3 nucleotides read TGTGCCAGCAGCTTAGAAGAGACCCAGTACTTC. Its protein product is CASSLEETQYF.

The J gene is TRBJ2-1, the V gene TRBV7-2; the D gene is possibly TRBD2 (6 bases). Germline loops: CDR1 SGHTA, CDR2 FQGNSA. The CDR3 runs to 14 residues. Deletions cut 2 bases from V and 5 bases from J, with 10 bases between. The CDR3 loop is CASSLTGAHNEQFF. CDR3 nucleotides: TGTGCCAGCAGCTTAACGGGAGCCCACAATGAGCAGTTCTTC.

The CDR3 loop reads CASSLAFTGLGTEAFF. CDR3 nucleotide sequence: TGTGCCAGCAGCTTAGCCTTCACAGGCCTAGGAACTGAAGCTTTCTTT. V gene TRBV7-9 combines with J gene TRBJ1-1; possibly TRBD1 for D (5 bases). Trimming stripped 0 bases from V and 5 bases from J, with 16 bases between. CDR3 length equals 16 residues. Germline V lookup: CDR1 SEHNR, CDR2 FQNEAQ (reference sequence).

V and J are TRBV9 and TRBJ2-2; D unclear. CDR3 length: 12 amino acids. Germline V gives CDR1 SGDLS, CDR2 YYNGEE. Trimming cost V 4 bases and J 7 bases, with 8 bases left between them. CDR3 sequence reads: CASSSSVGELFF. The CDR3 DNA is TGTGCCAGCAGCTCAAGTGTCGGGGAGCTGTTTTTT. The variable domain in full, with the rest retrieved from reference TRBV9 and TRBJ2-2, is DSGVTQTPKHLITATGQRVTLRCSPRSGDLSVYWYQQSLDQGLQFLIQYYNGEERAKGNILERFSAQQFPDLHSELNLSSLELGDSALYFCASSSSVGELFFGEGSRLTVL.

The chain carries TRBV28 and TRBJ1-6; D remains ambiguous. V gave up 3 bases and J gave up 4 bases, with 13 bases separating them. The CDR3 contains 16 residues. Germline lookup yields CDR1 MDHEN and CDR2 SYDVKM. DNA of the CDR3: TGTGCCAGCAGTTTCCCGGCAGGCCCTTATAATTCACCCCTCCACTTT. This sequence encodes CASSFPAGPYNSPLHF.

The count of this clone is one. The chain links TRBV7-2 to TRBJ2-5; TRBD2 agrees at 14 bases. Germline CDR1 and CDR2: SGHTA and FQGNSA. With 6 bases clipped from V and 4 bases from J, the junction kept 7 bases outside the gene matches. The CDR3 has 16 residues. CDR3 sequence: CASSWGLAGAGETQYF. CDR3 in DNA: TGTGCCAGCAGTTGGGGACTAGCGGGAGCGGGAGAGACCCAGTACTTC.

The gene calls are TRBV5-1 and TRBJ2-2; 11 bases fit TRBD2. This CDR3 comprises 15 residues. CDR1 is SGHRS and CDR2 is YFSETQ in the germline V gene. V gave up 4 bases and J gave up 5 bases; unmatched junction bases: 4. The CDR3 DNA sequence: TGCGCCAGCAGCCAAAGACTAGCGGGAACCGGGGAGCTGTTTTTT. Protein sequence: CASSQRLAGTGELFF.

The chain employs TRBV6-6 and TRBJ1-5; D might be TRBD1 (5 bases). Germline loops: CDR1 MNHNY, CDR2 SVGAGI (reference sequence). This CDR3 has 13 residues. The V end lost 4 bases, the J end lost 4 bases, and 8 bases lay between the germline ends. CDR3 bases: TGTGCCAGCAGTTTTACAGGTAATCAGCCCCAGCATTTT. The encoded protein is CASSFTGNQPQHF.